The sequence of this TCR beta chain was determined in a study of cytomegalovirus exposure and HLA in healthy donors. Study-wide results and limits: In a later analysis, TCR beta V- and J-gene trimming was associated with a missense DCLRE1C variant. It was reported that the classifier diagnosed cytomegalovirus status with high specificity and sensitivity in both the original and validation cohorts. Previous analysis showed most TCR beta V segments were productive about 87% or about 30% of the time.

Use of 60 Vbeta and 13 Jbeta primers characterized the PCR. As handled by the study authors: An analysis performed later counted roughly 79 million unique TCR beta chains (around 9.9 million of them shared). Only in-frame clones appear in the TCRdb table, and some are missing; sequencing was by immunoSEQ multiplex PCR. Clone size and V and J calls were adopted from that table, with D and trimming inferred from the DNA. The sample features 100,000 to 150,000 clones, with about 2.2% in its top ten. About this clone itself: As yet, its antigen is unknown.

The sequenced material came from PBMCs. This receptor was obtained from a man aged 40-49 years in good health and CMV-seronegative.

This chain's CDR3 is CASSLKVGGSFNEQFF. CDR3 in DNA: TGTGCCAGCAGCTTAAAAGTGGGAGGGTCATTCAATGAGCAGTTCTTC. The chain joins TRBV7-6 to TRBJ2-1; 7 bases map to TRBD2. The CDR3 has 16 amino acids. After removal of 2 bases from V and 6 bases from J, the junction contained 10 bases not matched to a gene. Per germline, CDR1 SGHVS and CDR2 FNYEAQ.